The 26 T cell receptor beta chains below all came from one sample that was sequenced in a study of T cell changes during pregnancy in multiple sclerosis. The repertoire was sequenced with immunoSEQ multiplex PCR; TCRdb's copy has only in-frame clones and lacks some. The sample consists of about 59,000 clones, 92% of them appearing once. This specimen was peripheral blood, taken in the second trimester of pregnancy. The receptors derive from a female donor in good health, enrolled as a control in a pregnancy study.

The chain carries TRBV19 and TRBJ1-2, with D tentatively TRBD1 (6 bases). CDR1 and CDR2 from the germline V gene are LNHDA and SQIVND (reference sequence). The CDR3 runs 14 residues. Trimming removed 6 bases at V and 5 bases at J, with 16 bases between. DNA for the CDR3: TGTGCCAGTAGGCGGAAGGACAGCGGTTATGGCTACACCTTC. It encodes CASRRKDSGYGYTF. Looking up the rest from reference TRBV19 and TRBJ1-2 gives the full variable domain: DGGITQSPKYLFRKEGQNVTLSCEQNLNHDAMYWYRQDPGQGLRLIYYSQIVNDFQKGDIAEGYSVSREKKESFPLTVTSAQKNPTAFYLCASRRKDSGYGYTFGSGTRLTVV.

CDR3 coding DNA: TGTGCCAGCAGCGCTTGGACGGGGGTCAATGAGCAGTTCTTC. This gives the protein CASSAWTGVNEQFF. The rearrangement uses TRBV5-6 and TRBJ2-1; perhaps TRBD2 as D (6 bases). The CDR3 extends over 14 amino acids. V was clipped by 4 bases and J by 6 bases, with 14 bases between them. Germline CDR1 reads SGHDT; CDR2 reads YYEEEE.

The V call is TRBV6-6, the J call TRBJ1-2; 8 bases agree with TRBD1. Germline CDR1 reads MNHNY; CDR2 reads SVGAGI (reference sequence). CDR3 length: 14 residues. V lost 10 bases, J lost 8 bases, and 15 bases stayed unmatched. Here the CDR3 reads CATSQRQGAGGYTF. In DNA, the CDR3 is TGTGCCACCTCTCAGAGGCAGGGGGCCGGGGGCTACACCTTC.

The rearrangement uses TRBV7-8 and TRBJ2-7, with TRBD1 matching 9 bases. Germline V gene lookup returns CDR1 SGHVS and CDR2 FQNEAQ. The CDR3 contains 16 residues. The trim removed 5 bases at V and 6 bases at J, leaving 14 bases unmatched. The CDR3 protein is CASSARATGGLGEQYF. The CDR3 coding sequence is TGTGCCAGCAGCGCCCGCGCGACAGGGGGTTTAGGCGAGCAGTACTTC. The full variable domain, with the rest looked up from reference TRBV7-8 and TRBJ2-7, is GAGVSQSPRYKVAKRGQDVALRCDPISGHVSLFWYQQALGQGPEFLTYFQNEAQLDKSGLPSDRFFAERPEGSVSTLKIQRTQQEDSAVYLCASSARATGGLGEQYFGPGTRLTVT.

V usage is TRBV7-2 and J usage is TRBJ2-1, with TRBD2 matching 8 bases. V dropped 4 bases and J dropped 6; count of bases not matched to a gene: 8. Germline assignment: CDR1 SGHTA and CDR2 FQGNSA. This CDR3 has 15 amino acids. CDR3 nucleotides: TGTGCCAGCAGCTCGGGACTAGGGCCTCGCAATGAGCAGTTCTTC. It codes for CASSSGLGPRNEQFF.

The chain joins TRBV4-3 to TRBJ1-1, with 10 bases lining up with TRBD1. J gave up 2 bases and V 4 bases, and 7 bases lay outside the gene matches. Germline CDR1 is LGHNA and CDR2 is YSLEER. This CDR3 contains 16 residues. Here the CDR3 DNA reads TGCGCCAGCAGCCGGGACAGGGGACAGGGAAACACTGAAGCTTTCTTT. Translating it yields CASSRDRGQGNTEAFF.

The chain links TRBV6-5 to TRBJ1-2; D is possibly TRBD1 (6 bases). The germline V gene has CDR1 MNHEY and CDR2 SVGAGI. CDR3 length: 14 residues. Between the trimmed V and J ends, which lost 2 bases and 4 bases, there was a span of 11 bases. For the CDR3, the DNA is TGTGCCAGCAGTTACGACAGGAGTCGCTATGGCTACACCTTC. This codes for CASSYDRSRYGYTF.

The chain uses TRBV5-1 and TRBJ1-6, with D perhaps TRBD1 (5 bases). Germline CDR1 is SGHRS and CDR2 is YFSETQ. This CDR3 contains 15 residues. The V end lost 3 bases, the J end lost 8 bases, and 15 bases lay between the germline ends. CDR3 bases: TGCGCCAGCAGCTCTGAGACAGCCCCTTATTCACCCCTCCACTTT. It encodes CASSSETAPYSPLHF. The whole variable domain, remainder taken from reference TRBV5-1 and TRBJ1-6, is KAGVTQTPRYLIKTRGQQVTLSCSPISGHRSVSWYQQTPGQGLQFLFEYFSETQRNKGNFPGRFSGRQFSNSRSEMNVSTLELGDSALYLCASSSETAPYSPLHFGNGTRLTVT.

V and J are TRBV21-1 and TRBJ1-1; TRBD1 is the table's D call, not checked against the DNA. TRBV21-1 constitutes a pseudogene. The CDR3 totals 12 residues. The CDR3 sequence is CASSKDRGAAFF. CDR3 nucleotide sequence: TGTGCCAGCAGCAAAGACAGGGGAGCAGCTTTCTTT.

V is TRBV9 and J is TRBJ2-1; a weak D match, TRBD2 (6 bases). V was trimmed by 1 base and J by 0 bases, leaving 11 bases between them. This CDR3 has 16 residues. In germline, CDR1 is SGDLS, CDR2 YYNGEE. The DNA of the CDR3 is TGTGCCAGCAGCGTATCAGCGGGTACCTCCTACAATGAGCAGTTCTTC. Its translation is CASSVSAGTSYNEQFF.

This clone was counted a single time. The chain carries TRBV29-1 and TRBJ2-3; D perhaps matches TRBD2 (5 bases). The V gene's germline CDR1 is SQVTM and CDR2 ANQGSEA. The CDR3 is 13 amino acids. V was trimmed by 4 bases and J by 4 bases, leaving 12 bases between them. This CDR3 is CSVVVLAADTQYF. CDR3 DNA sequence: TGCAGCGTTGTGGTCCTAGCTGCAGATACGCAGTATTTT.

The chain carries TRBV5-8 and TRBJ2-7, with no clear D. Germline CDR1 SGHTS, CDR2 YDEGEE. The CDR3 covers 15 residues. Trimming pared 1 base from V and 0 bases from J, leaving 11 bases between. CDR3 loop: CASSLYGYASYEQYF. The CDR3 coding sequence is TGTGCCAGCAGCTTGTACGGGTATGCCTCCTACGAGCAGTACTTC. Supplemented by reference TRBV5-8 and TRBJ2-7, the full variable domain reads EAGVTQSPTHLIKTRGQQATLRCSPISGHTSVYWYQQALGLGLQFLLWYDEGEERNRGNFPPRFSGRQFPNYSSELNVNALELEDSALYLCASSLYGYASYEQYFGPGTRLTVT.

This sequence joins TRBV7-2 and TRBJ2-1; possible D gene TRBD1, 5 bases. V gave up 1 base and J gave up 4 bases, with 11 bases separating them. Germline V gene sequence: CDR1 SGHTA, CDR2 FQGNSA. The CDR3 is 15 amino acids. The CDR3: CASSLDRNIYNEQFF. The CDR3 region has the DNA TGTGCCAGCAGCTTAGACAGGAATATTTACAATGAGCAGTTCTTC.

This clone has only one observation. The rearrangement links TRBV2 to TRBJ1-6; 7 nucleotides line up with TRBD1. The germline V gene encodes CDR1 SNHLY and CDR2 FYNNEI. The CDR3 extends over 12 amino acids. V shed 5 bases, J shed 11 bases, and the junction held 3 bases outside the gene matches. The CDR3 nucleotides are TGTGCCAGCAGTTCGACAGGGACACCCCTCCACTTT. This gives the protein CASSSTGTPLHF. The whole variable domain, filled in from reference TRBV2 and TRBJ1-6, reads EPEVTQTPSHQVTQMGQEVILRCVPISNHLYFYWYRQILGQKVEFLVSFYNNEISEKSEIFDDQFSVERPDGSNFTLKIRSTKLEDSAMYFCASSSTGTPLHFGNGTRLTVT.

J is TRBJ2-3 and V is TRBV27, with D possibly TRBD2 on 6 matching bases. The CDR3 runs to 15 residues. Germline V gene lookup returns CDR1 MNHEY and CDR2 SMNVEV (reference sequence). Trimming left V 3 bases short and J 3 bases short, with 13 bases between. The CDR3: CASSLEGLRTDTQYF. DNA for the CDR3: TGTGCCAGCAGTTTGGAGGGGCTGAGGACAGATACGCAGTATTTT.

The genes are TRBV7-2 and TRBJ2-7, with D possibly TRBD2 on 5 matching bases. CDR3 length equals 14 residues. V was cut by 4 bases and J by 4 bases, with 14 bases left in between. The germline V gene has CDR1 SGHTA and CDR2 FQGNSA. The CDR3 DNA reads TGTGCCAGCAGCTCCGGACTGGGCAATTACGAGCAGTACTTC. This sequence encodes CASSSGLGNYEQYF.

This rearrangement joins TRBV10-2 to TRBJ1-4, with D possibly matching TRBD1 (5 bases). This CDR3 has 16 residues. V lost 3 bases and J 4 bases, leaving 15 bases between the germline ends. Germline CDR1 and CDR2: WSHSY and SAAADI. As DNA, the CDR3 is TGCGCCAGCAGTGACCCTACAGGTCCATTTAATGAAAAACTGTTTTTT. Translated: CASSDPTGPFNEKLFF.

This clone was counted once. The DNA of the CDR3 is TGTGCCAGCAGCTTAAGTGGGGACTTAGCCTCCTACGAGCAGTACTTC. It yields the protein CASSLSGDLASYEQYF. The gene calls are TRBV7-8 and TRBJ2-7, with D possibly TRBD2 on 6 matching bases. CDR1 SGHVS and CDR2 FQNEAQ come from the germline V gene. This CDR3 is built from 16 residues. V was trimmed by 2 bases and J by 0 bases, leaving 14 bases between them.

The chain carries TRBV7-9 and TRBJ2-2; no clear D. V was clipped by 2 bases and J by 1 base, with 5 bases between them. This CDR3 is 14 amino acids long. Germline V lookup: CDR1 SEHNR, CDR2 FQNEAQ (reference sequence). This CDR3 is CASSLQLNTGELFF. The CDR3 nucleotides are TGTGCCAGCAGCTTACAATTGAACACCGGGGAGCTGTTTTTT.

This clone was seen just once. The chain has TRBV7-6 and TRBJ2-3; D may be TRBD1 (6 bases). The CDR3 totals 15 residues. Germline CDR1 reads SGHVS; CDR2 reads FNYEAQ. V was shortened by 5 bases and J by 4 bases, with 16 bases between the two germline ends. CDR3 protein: CASSVLQGRADTQYF. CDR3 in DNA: TGTGCCAGCAGCGTGCTACAGGGAAGGGCAGATACGCAGTATTTT.

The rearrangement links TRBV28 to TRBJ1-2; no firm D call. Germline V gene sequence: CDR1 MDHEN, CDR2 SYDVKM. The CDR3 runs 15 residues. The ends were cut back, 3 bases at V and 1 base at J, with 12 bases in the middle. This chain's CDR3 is CASSFRAGINYGYTF. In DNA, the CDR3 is TGTGCCAGCAGTTTTCGGGCGGGCATTAACTATGGCTACACCTTC.

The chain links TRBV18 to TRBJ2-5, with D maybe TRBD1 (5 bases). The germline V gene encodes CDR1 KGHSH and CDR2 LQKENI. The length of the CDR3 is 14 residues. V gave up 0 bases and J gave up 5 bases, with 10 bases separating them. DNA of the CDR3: TGTGCCAGCTCACCACCCGACAGCACGGAGACCCAGTACTTC. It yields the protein CASSPPDSTETQYF.

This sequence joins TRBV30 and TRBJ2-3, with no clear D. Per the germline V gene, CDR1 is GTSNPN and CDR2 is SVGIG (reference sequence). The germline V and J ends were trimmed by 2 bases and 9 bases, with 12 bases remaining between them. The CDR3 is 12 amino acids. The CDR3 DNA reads TGTGCCTGGAGTCGCGTGGAGAAGACGCAGTATTTT. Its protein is CAWSRVEKTQYF.

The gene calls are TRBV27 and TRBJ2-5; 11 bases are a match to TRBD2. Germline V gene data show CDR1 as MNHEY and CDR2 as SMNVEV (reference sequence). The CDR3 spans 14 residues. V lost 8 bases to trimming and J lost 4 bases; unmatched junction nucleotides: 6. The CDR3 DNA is TGTGCCAGCCAACTAGCGGGAGTAGGAGAGACCCAGTACTTC. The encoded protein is CASQLAGVGETQYF.

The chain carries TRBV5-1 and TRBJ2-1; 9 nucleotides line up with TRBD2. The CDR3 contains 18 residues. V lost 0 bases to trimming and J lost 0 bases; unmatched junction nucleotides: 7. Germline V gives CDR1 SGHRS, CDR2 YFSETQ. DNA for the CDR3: TGCGCCAGCAGCTTGGCCTCCGGGACTAGCTTCTCCTACAATGAGCAGTTCTTC. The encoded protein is CASSLASGTSFSYNEQFF.

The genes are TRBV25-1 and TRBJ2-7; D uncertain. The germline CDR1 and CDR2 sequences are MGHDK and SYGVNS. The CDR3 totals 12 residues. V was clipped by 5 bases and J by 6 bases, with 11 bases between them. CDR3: CASSLGSSEQYF. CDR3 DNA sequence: TGTGCCAGCAGTCTCGGTTCTAGCGAGCAGTACTTC.